This T cell receptor beta chain was recovered during a study of Ad26.COV2.S vaccination and SARS-CoV-2 variants. In the study overall: COV1001, an Ad26.COV2.S trial, supplied this vaccine-arm donor. Overall study findings and caveats: After vaccination, reports described spike-specific CD8+ and CD4+ T cell responses as showing substantial breadth. Analyses that measured TCR breadth and depth may have underestimated total T cell responses.

Repertoires were generated with immunoSEQ multiplex PCR, while TCRdb's copy carries only in-frame clones and drops some. The sample records 350,000 to 500,000 clones, 90% being singletons. In the case of this clone: The antigen is not known.

This CDR3 is 13 amino acids long. Germline-derived CDR1 and CDR2 are LNHDA and SQIVND (reference sequence). Trimming shortened V by 6 bases and J by 10 bases, and 16 bases separated the two germline ends. Sample treatment: about 20 received Ad26.COV2.S at low or high dose, single or two shots; several received placebo; per-sample allocation not given. Material that was analyzed had been drawn on day 63 after the first vaccine or placebo injection. The V call is TRBV19, the J call TRBJ2-1, with TRBD2 as a possible D gene (5 bases). The origin of this receptor is a person aged 18-65 years who received the Ad26.COV2.S COVID-19 vaccine or a placebo. The sample consisted of peripheral blood, taken in a trial of Ad26.COV2.S vaccine versus placebo. The DNA of the CDR3 is TGTGCCAGTAGCTTTCAACGGGGTGGCGAGCAGTTCTTC. Translating it yields CASSFQRGGEQFF.